This is a list of T cell receptor beta chains from one sample in a study of T cells in Graves' hyperthyroidism and ophthalmopathy. Via MiXCR, TCRdb re-called the multiplex PCR reads, giving one row per CDR3 protein. This table holds more than 550,000 distinct CDR3 sequences, under 20% found once. Sequences were obtained from blood. These TCRs come from a woman in her forties or fifties with Graves' hyperthyroidism that later progressed to Graves' ophthalmopathy. The conserved cysteine and the conserved F or W are not part of the CDR3 here.

v_call	cdr3_aa
TRBV2	ASTPNGQGVGETQY
TRBV9	ASNPAGLSSYEQY
TRBV18	ASSPNRDRGRETQY
TRBV20-1	SARLGTGVPEAF
TRBV3-1	ASSQQGYNTLH
TRBV3-1	ASTKNEGRDNSPLH
TRBV20-1	SASENPGNTIY
TRBV12-3/TRBV12-4	ASTGTAGPQH
TRBV7-6	ASSLAGGTEQF
TRBV6-1	ASSISRGRGYGYT
TRBV15	ATSTARDLTGELF
TRBV29-1	SVAGLAGPDTQY
TRBV5-8	ASSGQGVNNSPLH
TRBV11-2	ASSPSRDLSGNTIY
TRBV18	ASSPRDRIQETQY
TRBV6-1	ASSAYRAGNTEAF
TRBV7-2	ASSFRDRGSHEQY
TRBV14	ASSQDGTESSYNEQF
TRBV19	ASRPGQNGNQPQH
TRBV5-1	ASGPDSRAGNEQF
TRBV13	ASSVTGGETQY
TRBV6-1	ASKTESTGANYGYT
TRBV29-1	SVEAHNEQF
TRBV5-1	ASSNGGSSYEQY
TRBV10-3	AIGLEPNYGYT
TRBV12-3/TRBV12-4	ASIQQTSGGAYNEQF
TRBV6-2/TRBV6-3	ASSYSGLAGVDTQY
TRBV12-3/TRBV12-4	ASSLTGEVGQPQH
TRBV6-2/TRBV6-3	ASSPPKGGEKLF
TRBV9	ASSGSTGPGNTIY
TRBV3-1	ASRQVTNTGELF
TRBV30	AWGENQPQH
TRBV27	ASSLSYYSYEQY
TRBV6-1	ASKKGEAEAF
TRBV30	AWDPAEETQY
TRBV7-9	ASSLAGRGLNGAQH
TRBV9	ASSGPKMGQNRGYT
TRBV15	ATSRDPDTPVLETQY
TRBV29-1	SVDLAGAETQY
TRBV20-1	SAESSGGPVGELF
TRBV6-1	ASRRDGHSNQPQH
TRBV7-8	ASSLRGITYEQY
TRBV27	ASSLSSPTYEQY
TRBV19	ASSYRPGANVLT
TRBV6-1	ASSTSGFSYEQY
TRBV11-3	ASSPRRSGTSELF
TRBV29-1	SVEEMGQGWTEAF
TRBV5-1	ASRIGDGRTDTQY
TRBV11-2	ASSPRTGATLITSTDTQY
TRBV7-2	ASSSDYGAFYGYT
TRBV24-1	ATSVAGSPTGELF
TRBV7-2	ASSLTGPGQGGKLF
TRBV5-1	ASSSVSTNEKLF
TRBV20-1	SAIDRVFTDTQY
TRBV12-3/TRBV12-4	ASRILASYNEQF
TRBV9	ASSADRVNYGYT
TRBV5-1	ASSSRYHEQF
TRBV20-1	SALPGTGRSNEQF
TRBV2	ASTRDRVGEKLF